This TCR beta chain came from a study of CD4 T cells in relation to SARS-CoV-2 and coronaviruses. Study as a whole: After roughly eleven days of antigen culture, PBMC TCR beta CDR3s were sequenced.

Notes on this clone: Its antigen is unknown.

Germline V gene sequence: CDR1 SGHRS, CDR2 YFSETQ. V was shortened by 0 bases and J by 3 bases, with 11 bases between the two germline ends. This CDR3 spans 15 amino acids. The unexposed donors gave CD4+ T cells in about 2011-2019, prior to COVID-19. After about 10 days of culture, CD4+ T cells were isolated. Here immunoSEQ multiplex PCR was the method, and the copy in TCRdb shows in-frame clones only, minus some. Of 27,000 or so clones listed, 73% were seen once; the top ten hold 20% to 25%. This clonotype was sampled from a human donor in good health. The sequenced material came from CD4+ T cells from PBMCs, cultured in vitro. The V call is TRBV5-1, the J call TRBJ2-3, with D perhaps matching TRBD2 (7 bases). CDR3 bases: TGCGCCAGCAGCTTGGCGGGGGGCCGGACAGATACGCAGTATTTT. Translating gives CASSLAGGRTDTQYF.